This T cell receptor beta chain was sequenced for a study of T-cell reconstitution after alpha-beta-depleted transplantation in children. Unique molecular identifiers were built into the TCRbeta library. Each CDR3 protein gets one entry after TCRdb re-called the PCR reads with MiXCR. The sample comprises more than 200,000 distinct CDR3 sequences, 20% to 30% of which are singletons, and under 5.5% rests with the top ten. Study-wide points: Roughly two months post-transplant, alpha-beta T cells reportedly originated from several hundred graft clones that had expanded. One year after transplant, T-cell counts and diversity came mostly from newly produced T cells.

V was pared by 3 bases and J by 5 bases, with 11 bases between. Germline V lookup: CDR1 KGHSH, CDR2 LQKENI. The CDR3 totals 14 residues. Of note for this clonotype: The antigen is unknown.

The TCR sequence derives from a female patient aged 2 to 10 who had a stem cell transplant for congenital amegakaryocytic thrombocytopenia, so the T cells may come from the graft donor. Sequences were derived from PBMCs, mostly from graft donor cells, sampled 360 days after TCRalphabeta/CD19-depleted stem cell transplant. The chain links TRBV18 to TRBJ2-1; D perhaps matches TRBD2 (6 bases). The CDR3 bases are TGTGCCAGCTCACCTAGGCGGGGTGACAATGAGCAGTTCTTC. This translates into CASSPRRGDNEQFF.